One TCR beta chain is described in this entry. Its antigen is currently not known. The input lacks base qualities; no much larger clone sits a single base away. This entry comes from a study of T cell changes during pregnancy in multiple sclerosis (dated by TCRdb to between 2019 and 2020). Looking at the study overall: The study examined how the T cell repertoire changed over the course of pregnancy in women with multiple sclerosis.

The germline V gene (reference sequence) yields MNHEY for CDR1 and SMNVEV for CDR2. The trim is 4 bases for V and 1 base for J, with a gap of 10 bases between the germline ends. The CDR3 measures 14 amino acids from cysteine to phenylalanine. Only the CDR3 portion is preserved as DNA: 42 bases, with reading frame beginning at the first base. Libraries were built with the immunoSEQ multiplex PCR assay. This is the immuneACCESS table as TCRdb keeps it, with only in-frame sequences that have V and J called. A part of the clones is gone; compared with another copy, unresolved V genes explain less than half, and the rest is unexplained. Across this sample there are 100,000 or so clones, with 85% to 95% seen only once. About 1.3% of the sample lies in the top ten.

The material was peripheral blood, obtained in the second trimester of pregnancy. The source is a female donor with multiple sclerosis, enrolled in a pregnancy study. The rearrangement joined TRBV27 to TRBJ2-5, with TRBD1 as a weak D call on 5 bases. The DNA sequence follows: TGTGCCAGCAGTTCAACAGGCTCCCAAGAGACCCAGTACTTC. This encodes CASSSTGSQETQYF.